Presented here are 32 T cell receptor beta chains from one specimen sequenced in a study of T-cell memory formation after mild COVID-19. TCRdb re-called the 5' RACE reads through MiXCR, storing one row per CDR3 protein. Among roughly 550,000 distinct CDR3 sequences listed, about 20% were seen once. The sequenced sample was PBMCs or a T cell subset sorted from them (not recorded which). The receptors here all came from an adult woman who had mild COVID-19 (a few samples of this study predate the infection). Cell type and time point are not known.

This clonotype has more than one count but fewer than ten. The rearrangement links TRBV7-3 to TRBJ2-1; TRBD2 is a possible D gene (6 bases). V lost 5 bases and J 6 bases, leaving 17 bases between the germline ends. The germline V gene has CDR1 SGHTA and CDR2 FQGTGA. The CDR3 covers 15 residues. CDR3 loop: CASSNPGDLFNEQFF. The CDR3 DNA reads as TGTGCCAGCAGCAACCCGGGGGACCTCTTCAATGAGCAGTTCTTC.

This clonotype has a handful of counts. The rearrangement uses TRBV6-2 or TRBV6-3 and TRBJ2-1; TRBD2 aligns across 10 bases. Per the germline V gene, CDR1 is MNHEY and CDR2 is SVGEGT. CDR3 length equals 14 residues. V trimming: 7 bases; J trimming: 7 bases; junction bases outside the gene matches: 7. The DNA for the CDR3 is TGTGCCAGCATTTTTAGCGGGAGGCTAAATGAGCAGTTCTTC. Encoded protein: CASIFSGRLNEQFF.

This chain uses TRBV7-2 with TRBJ2-1, with D uncertain. V lost 1 base and J 10 bases, leaving 11 bases between the germline ends. This CDR3 comprises 13 residues. CDR1 is SGHTA and CDR2 is FQGNSA in the germline V gene. CDR3 nucleotide sequence: TGTGCCAGCAGCTTAGATGGTGCAATAGAGCAGTTCTTC. Encoded protein: CASSLDGAIEQFF.

This rearrangement joins TRBV30 to TRBJ2-3; no firm D call. CDR3 length: 15 residues. Trimming cost V 0 bases and J 0 bases, with 10 bases left between them. From germline, CDR1 is GTSNPN and CDR2 SVGIG (reference sequence). The CDR3 nucleotides are TGTGCCTGGAGTGTACTGGCCTTGAGCACAGATACGCAGTATTTT. Amino acid sequence: CAWSVLALSTDTQYF.

V and J are TRBV6-2 or TRBV6-3 and TRBJ1-5, with 10 bases lining up with TRBD1. V was pared by 6 bases and J by 7 bases, with 12 bases of the junction left unmatched. This CDR3 has 16 amino acids. From germline, CDR1 is MNHEY and CDR2 SVGEGT. The CDR3: CASSQSEGTGEQPQHF. The CDR3 DNA reads TGTGCCAGCAGCCAATCGGAGGGGACAGGGGAACAGCCCCAGCATTTT.

This chain joins TRBV27 and TRBJ1-2; D perhaps matches TRBD1 (5 bases). This CDR3 region has 16 residues. Germline assignment: CDR1 MNHEY and CDR2 SMNVEV (reference sequence). V shed 2 bases and J shed 4 bases, with 17 bases lying between them. CDR3 bases: TGTGCCAGCAGTTTAGAGGGGCAGGGAACCGCCTATGGCTACACCTTC. Translating gives CASSLEGQGTAYGYTF.

The chain couples TRBV4-3 to TRBJ2-1; weak D call: TRBD2 (6 bases). Per germline, CDR1 LGHNA and CDR2 YSLEER. V lost 0 bases and J lost 3, with 15 bases in between. CDR3 length: 17 amino acids. CDR3 DNA: TGCGCCAGCAGCCAAGATCTCGGGGGTCCGATCTACAATGAGCAGTTCTTC. It yields the protein CASSQDLGGPIYNEQFF.

This clonotype was detected many times. This chain connects TRBV7-8 to TRBJ2-3, with TRBD2 matching 9 bases. Trimming took 5 bases from V and 5 from J; bases not matched to a gene: 17. Germline lookup yields CDR1 SGHVS and CDR2 FQNEAQ. The CDR3 spans 18 residues. The DNA of the CDR3 is TGTGCCAGCAGCCCCCCCAGGGGTAGCGGGAGATCCCTAGATACGCAGTATTTT. It codes for CASSPPRGSGRSLDTQYF.

V usage is TRBV20-1 and J usage is TRBJ2-5, with TRBD2 identical over 9 bases. V shed 6 bases, J shed 3 bases, and the junction held 5 bases outside the gene matches. This CDR3 has 13 amino acids. Per germline, CDR1 DFQATT and CDR2 SNEGSKA (reference sequence). The chain's CDR3 is CSAASGAKETQYF. CDR3 sequence (DNA): TGCAGTGCCGCTAGCGGGGCAAAAGAGACCCAGTACTTC.

The chain couples TRBV4-1 to TRBJ1-1, with a weak D call TRBD1 (6 bases). Germline values: CDR1 MGHRA, CDR2 YSYEKL. V was trimmed by 4 bases and J by 4 bases, leaving 13 bases between them. CDR3 length equals 14 residues. The CDR3 DNA sequence: TGCGCCAGCAGCCCCCCGGGCAGGGGCACTGAAGCTTTCTTT. Translated: CASSPPGRGTEAFF.

The sample holds one count of this clonotype. V gene TRBV9 combines with J gene TRBJ2-1; maybe TRBD2 (6 bases). The CDR3 length is 16 residues. Germline CDR1 SGDLS, CDR2 YYNGEE. Deletions cut 0 bases from V and 0 bases from J, with 10 bases between. CDR3 nucleotide sequence: TGTGCCAGCAGCGTAGGCCGGGGGAGCTCCTACAATGAGCAGTTCTTC. This translates into CASSVGRGSSYNEQFF.

Only a few counts were recorded for this clonotype. The chain recombines TRBV19 with TRBJ1-1; D might be TRBD1 (5 bases). The CDR3 extends over 13 amino acids. V was trimmed by 2 bases and J by 10 bases, leaving 14 bases between them. Germline assignment: CDR1 LNHDA and CDR2 SQIVND (reference sequence). CDR3 DNA sequence: TGTGCCAGTAGTATACCAGGGCCTATGGGAGCTTTCTTT. It specifies CASSIPGPMGAFF.

This clonotype was picked up many times. The chain recombines TRBV12-3 or TRBV12-4 with TRBJ1-5; 9 positions match TRBD1. This CDR3 has 14 residues. J gave up 5 bases and V 3 bases, and 2 bases lay outside the gene matches. DNA for the CDR3: TGTGCCAGCAGTTTTGGGGACAGGGATCAGCCCCAGCATTTT. Its translation: CASSFGDRDQPQHF.

The chain carries TRBV7-9 and TRBJ2-2; D may be TRBD1 (6 bases). This CDR3 spans 16 amino acids. Looked up from germline, CDR1 is SEHNR and CDR2 is FQNEAQ (reference sequence). Between the trimmed V and J ends, which lost 4 bases and 4 bases, there was a span of 16 bases. CDR3 DNA: TGTGCCAGCAGCTCACAGGGAGCGCAGGGCACCGGGGAGCTGTTTTTT. As protein: CASSSQGAQGTGELFF.

This clonotype was observed a handful of times. The genes are TRBV11-2 and TRBJ2-3; D is perhaps TRBD2 (5 bases). Trimming took 3 bases from V and 5 from J, leaving 12 bases between them. The CDR3 extends over 14 amino acids. Per germline, CDR1 SGHAT and CDR2 FQNNGV. Here the CDR3 reads CASSLVREGDTQYF. The CDR3 region has the DNA TGTGCCAGCAGCTTGGTGAGAGAGGGAGATACGCAGTATTTT.

Only a few counts were recorded for this clonotype. V usage is TRBV7-6 and J usage is TRBJ2-3; 10 nucleotides align to TRBD2. Germline V gene data show CDR1 as SGHVS and CDR2 as FNYEAQ. This CDR3 contains 16 residues. Unmatched junction bases numbered 11, after V lost 4 bases and J lost 7 bases. The CDR3 DNA sequence: TGTGCCAGCAGCTCATCTCTAGCGGGGGCCGGGCATACGCAGTATTTT. Residues: CASSSSLAGAGHTQYF. The whole variable domain, remainder taken from reference TRBV7-6 and TRBJ2-3, is GAGVSQSPRYKVTKRGQDVALRCDPISGHVSLYWYRQALGQGPEFLTYFNYEAQQDKSGLPNDRFSAERPEGSISTLTIQRTEQRDSAMYRCASSSSLAGAGHTQYFGPGTRLTVL.

With regard to this clonotype: The germline gene is not matched at one end of the junction; a read error may be the cause. V is TRBV6-1 and J is TRBJ2-7, with a possible D match to TRBD2 (6 bases). Germline V gene data show CDR1 as MNHNS and CDR2 as SASEGT. The CDR3 length is 13 residues. CDR3: CDSRATGVGEQYF. CDR3 in DNA: TGTGACAGCAGGGCCACGGGGGTCGGCGAGCAGTACTTC.

The CDR3 here is CASSSLNRLASNEQFF. The CDR3 nucleotides are TGTGCCAGCTCATCCCTTAATAGACTAGCCTCCAATGAGCAGTTCTTC. V is TRBV18 and J is TRBJ2-1; 7 positions match TRBD2. CDR3 length: 16 amino acids. The germline gives CDR1 KGHSH, CDR2 LQKENI. The V segment lost 5 bases and the J segment 6 bases; nucleotides outside the gene matches: 13.

This clonotype was counted ten times or more. The chain couples TRBV11-1 to TRBJ2-6; perhaps TRBD1 as D (7 bases). The germline gives CDR1 SGHAT, CDR2 FQDESV (reference sequence). This CDR3 contains 15 residues. V was pared by 4 bases and J by 2 bases, with 9 bases between. CDR3 coding DNA: TGTGCCAGCAGCTCCAGGGGGGCTGGGGCCAACGTCCTGACTTTC. The encoded protein is CASSSRGAGANVLTF.

This chain links TRBV5-1 with TRBJ2-7, with TRBD1 matching 7 bases. From germline, CDR1 is SGHRS and CDR2 YFSETQ. V dropped 4 bases and J dropped 3; count of bases not matched to a gene: 7. CDR3 size: 14 residues. The CDR3 DNA follows: TGCGCCAGCAGCAGGGACAGTTCCCTCTACGAGCAGTACTTC. Protein product: CASSRDSSLYEQYF.

The rearrangement uses TRBV6-5 and TRBJ2-2; D unclear. This CDR3 has 16 amino acids. Germline V CDR1 and CDR2: MNHEY, SVGAGI. The V gene lost 2 bases and the J gene lost 5 bases, with 15 bases spanning the gap. The CDR3 DNA follows: TGTGCCAGCAGTTACGGGCAGCTTATCAGGACCGGGGAGCTGTTTTTT. Amino acids: CASSYGQLIRTGELFF.

V usage is TRBV9 and J usage is TRBJ2-1; no definite D call. CDR3 size: 14 residues. Trimming removed 0 bases at V and 11 bases at J, with 15 bases between. Germline V CDR1 and CDR2: SGDLS, YYNGEE. CDR3 residues: CASSVEWQVGKQFF. In nucleotides, the CDR3 is TGTGCCAGCAGCGTAGAGTGGCAGGTCGGTAAGCAGTTCTTC.

The V and J genes are TRBV10-3 and TRBJ2-1, with 9 bases identical to TRBD1. Germline-derived CDR1 and CDR2 are ENHRY and SYGVKD. The V and J ends lost 3 bases and 2 bases, in that order; junction bases with no gene match: 5. This CDR3 has 16 amino acids. The CDR3 DNA follows: TGTGCCATCAGTGAACTCAGGACAGGGGCCTACAATGAGCAGTTCTTC. Its protein is CAISELRTGAYNEQFF.

The chain joins TRBV7-9 to TRBJ2-2, with D possibly being TRBD2 (6 bases). The CDR3 has 15 amino acids. V lost 10 bases and J 1 base, leaving 16 bases between the germline ends. Germline loops: CDR1 SEHNR, CDR2 FQNEAQ (reference sequence). CDR3 sequence: CATSRDSVNTGELFF. The CDR3 coding sequence is TGTGCCACCTCGCGGGATAGCGTGAACACCGGGGAGCTGTTTTTT.

This clonotype has only a few counts. This chain connects TRBV7-2 to TRBJ2-1, with D hard to call. This CDR3 region has 16 residues. Between the trimmed V and J ends, which lost 1 base and 8 bases, there was a span of 18 bases. CDR1 SGHTA and CDR2 FQGNSA come from the germline V gene. CDR3 DNA sequence: TGTGCCAGCAGCTTAGGAGTCCGGGCAGGCACCGATGAGCAGTTCTTC. Translating gives CASSLGVRAGTDEQFF.

About this clonotype: A much larger clonotype is one base distant, so this may be a read error. CDR3 residues: CASSLAGNTYEQYF. CDR3 sequence (DNA): TGCGCCAGCAGCTTGGCCGGGAACACCTACGAGCAGTACTTC. This chain links TRBV5-1 with TRBJ2-7; maybe TRBD2 (5 bases). The CDR3 covers 14 residues. Trimming removed 0 bases at V and 2 bases at J, with 9 bases between. CDR1 and CDR2 from the germline V gene are SGHRS and YFSETQ.

This clonotype was detected only a few times. The chain joins TRBV20-1 to TRBJ2-5; 7 positions agree with TRBD2. The V gene end was trimmed by 1 base and the J gene end by 1 base; junction bases not matched to a gene: 9. The CDR3 runs to 16 residues. The germline V gene encodes CDR1 DFQATT and CDR2 SNEGSKA (reference sequence). The CDR3: CSARAGSGAGQETQYF. In DNA form, the CDR3 reads TGCAGTGCTAGAGCTGGCAGCGGGGCCGGCCAAGAGACCCAGTACTTC.

This sequence joins TRBV12-3 or TRBV12-4 and TRBJ2-7; D perhaps matches TRBD1 (6 bases). This CDR3 has 15 residues. The V gene lost 7 bases and the J gene lost 4 bases, with 20 bases spanning the gap. CDR3 coding DNA: TGTGCCAGCACCGCGGCGGACAGAATCCCTTACGAGCAGTACTTC. It specifies CASTAADRIPYEQYF.

The V gene is TRBV27, the J gene TRBJ1-2, with TRBD1 matching 8 bases. The V segment lost 4 bases and the J segment 4 bases; nucleotides outside the gene matches: 5. The CDR3 is made up of 14 amino acids. Germline V gives CDR1 MNHEY, CDR2 SMNVEV (reference sequence). CDR3 loop: CASSWTGSSYGYTF. In DNA, the CDR3 is TGTGCCAGCAGTTGGACAGGGAGTAGCTATGGCTACACCTTC.

J is TRBJ2-7 and V is TRBV7-9, with D possibly matching TRBD1 (6 bases). Trimming took off 6 bases at V and 3 bases at J, with 12 bases between the two ends. The germline V gene has CDR1 SEHNR and CDR2 FQNEAQ (reference sequence). The CDR3 totals 13 residues. The CDR3 nucleotides read TGTGCCAGCAGAGCCAAGGACAGCTACGAGCAGTACTTC. Amino acid sequence: CASRAKDSYEQYF.

This clonotype was seen more than once but under ten times. The chain has TRBV12-3 or TRBV12-4 and TRBJ2-2; no clear D gene. The CDR3 is made up of 14 amino acids. V lost 1 base and J lost 6, with 9 bases in between. Here the CDR3 reads CASSLDQLAGELFF. In DNA, the CDR3 is TGTGCCAGCAGTTTAGACCAGCTAGCCGGGGAGCTGTTTTTT.

This clonotype was recorded a few times. This chain joins TRBV29-1 and TRBJ2-7; either TRBD1 or TRBD2 may supply D (5 bases each). Germline CDR1 and CDR2: SQVTM and ANQGSEA. The germline V and J ends were trimmed by 1 base and 5 bases, with 12 bases remaining between them. This CDR3 spans 13 amino acids. For the CDR3, the DNA is TGCAGCGTTGAAGGTCAGGGAGCCAACGAGCAGTACTTC. Translated: CSVEGQGANEQYF.